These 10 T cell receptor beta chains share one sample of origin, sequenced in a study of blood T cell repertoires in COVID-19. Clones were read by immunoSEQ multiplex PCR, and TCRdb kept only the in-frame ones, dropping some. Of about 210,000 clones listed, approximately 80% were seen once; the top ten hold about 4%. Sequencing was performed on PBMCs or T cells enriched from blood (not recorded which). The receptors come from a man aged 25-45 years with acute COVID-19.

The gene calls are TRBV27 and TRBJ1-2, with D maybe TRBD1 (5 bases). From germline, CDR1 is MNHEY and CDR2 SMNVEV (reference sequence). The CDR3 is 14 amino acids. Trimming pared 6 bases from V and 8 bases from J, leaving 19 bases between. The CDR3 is CASRPGEAPWGYTF. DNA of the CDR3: TGTGCCAGCAGGCCGGGGGAGGCGCCTTGGGGCTACACCTTC.

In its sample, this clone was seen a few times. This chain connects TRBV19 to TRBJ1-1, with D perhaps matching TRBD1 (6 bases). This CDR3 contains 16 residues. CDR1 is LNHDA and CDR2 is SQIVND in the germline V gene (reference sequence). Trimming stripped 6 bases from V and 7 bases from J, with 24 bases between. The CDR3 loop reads CASRSSGGTGLGEAFF. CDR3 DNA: TGTGCCAGTAGATCCTCGGGAGGAACAGGGCTGGGTGAAGCTTTCTTT.

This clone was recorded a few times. CDR3: CASSFQGSYNEQFF. For the CDR3, the DNA is TGTGCCAGCAGTTTTCAGGGCTCCTACAATGAGCAGTTCTTC. This chain connects TRBV27 to TRBJ2-1, with D maybe TRBD1 (5 bases). CDR3 length: 14 residues. The germline V and J ends were trimmed by 3 bases and 0 bases, with 6 bases remaining between them. Germline lookup yields CDR1 MNHEY and CDR2 SMNVEV (reference sequence).

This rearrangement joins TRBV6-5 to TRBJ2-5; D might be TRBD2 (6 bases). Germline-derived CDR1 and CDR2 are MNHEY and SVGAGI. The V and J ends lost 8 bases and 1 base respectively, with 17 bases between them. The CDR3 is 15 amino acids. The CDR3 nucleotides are TGTGCCAGCGACCTTATTTCTAGCGCCCAAGAGACCCAGTACTTC. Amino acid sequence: CASDLISSAQETQYF.

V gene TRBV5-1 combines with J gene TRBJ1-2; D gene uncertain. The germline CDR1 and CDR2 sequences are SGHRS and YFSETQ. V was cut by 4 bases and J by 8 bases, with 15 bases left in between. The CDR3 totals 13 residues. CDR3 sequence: CASSLNSEAGYTF. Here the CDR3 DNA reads TGCGCCAGCAGCCTTAACTCAGAAGCGGGCTACACCTTC. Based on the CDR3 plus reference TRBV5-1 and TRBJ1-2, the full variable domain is KAGVTQTPRYLIKTRGQQVTLSCSPISGHRSVSWYQQTPGQGLQFLFEYFSETQRNKGNFPGRFSGRQFSNSRSEMNVSTLELGDSALYLCASSLNSEAGYTFGSGTRLTVV.

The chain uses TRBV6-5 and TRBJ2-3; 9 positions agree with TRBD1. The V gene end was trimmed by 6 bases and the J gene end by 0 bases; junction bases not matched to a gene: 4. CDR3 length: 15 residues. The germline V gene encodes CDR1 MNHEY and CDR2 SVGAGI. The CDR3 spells CASRLQGASTDTQYF. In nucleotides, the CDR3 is TGTGCCAGCAGATTACAGGGGGCGAGCACAGATACGCAGTATTTT.

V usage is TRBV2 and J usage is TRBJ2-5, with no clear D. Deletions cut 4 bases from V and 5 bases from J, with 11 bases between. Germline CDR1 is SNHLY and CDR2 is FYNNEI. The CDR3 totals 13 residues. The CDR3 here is CASSGLTGETQYF. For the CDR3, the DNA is TGTGCCAGCAGTGGGTTGACCGGGGAGACCCAGTACTTC.

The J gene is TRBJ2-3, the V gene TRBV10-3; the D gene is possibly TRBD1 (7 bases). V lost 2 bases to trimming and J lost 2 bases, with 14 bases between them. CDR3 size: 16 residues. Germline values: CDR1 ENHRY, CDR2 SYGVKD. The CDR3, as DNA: TGTGCCATCAGTGAGGGGCAGGGGGGTGTCACAGATACGCAGTATTTT. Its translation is CAISEGQGGVTDTQYF.

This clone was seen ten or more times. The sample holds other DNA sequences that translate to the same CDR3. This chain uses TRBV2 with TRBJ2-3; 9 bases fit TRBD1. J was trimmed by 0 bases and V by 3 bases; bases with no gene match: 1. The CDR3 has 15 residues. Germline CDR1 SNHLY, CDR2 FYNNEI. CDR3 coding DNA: TGTGCCAGCAGTGATGGGACAGGGAGCACAGATACGCAGTATTTT. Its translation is CASSDGTGSTDTQYF.

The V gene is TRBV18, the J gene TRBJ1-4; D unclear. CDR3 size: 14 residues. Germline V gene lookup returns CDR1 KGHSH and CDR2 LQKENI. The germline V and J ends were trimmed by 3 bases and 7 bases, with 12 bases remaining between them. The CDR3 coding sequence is TGTGCCAGCTCACCGGACTTAGGAGGTGAAAAACTGTTTTTT. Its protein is CASSPDLGGEKLFF. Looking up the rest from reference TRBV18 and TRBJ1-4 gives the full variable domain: NAGVMQNPRHLVRRRGQEARLRCSPMKGHSHVYWYRQLPEEGLKFMVYLQKENIIDESGMPKERFSAEFPKEGPSILRIQQVVRGDSAAYFCASSPDLGGEKLFFGSGTQLSVL.